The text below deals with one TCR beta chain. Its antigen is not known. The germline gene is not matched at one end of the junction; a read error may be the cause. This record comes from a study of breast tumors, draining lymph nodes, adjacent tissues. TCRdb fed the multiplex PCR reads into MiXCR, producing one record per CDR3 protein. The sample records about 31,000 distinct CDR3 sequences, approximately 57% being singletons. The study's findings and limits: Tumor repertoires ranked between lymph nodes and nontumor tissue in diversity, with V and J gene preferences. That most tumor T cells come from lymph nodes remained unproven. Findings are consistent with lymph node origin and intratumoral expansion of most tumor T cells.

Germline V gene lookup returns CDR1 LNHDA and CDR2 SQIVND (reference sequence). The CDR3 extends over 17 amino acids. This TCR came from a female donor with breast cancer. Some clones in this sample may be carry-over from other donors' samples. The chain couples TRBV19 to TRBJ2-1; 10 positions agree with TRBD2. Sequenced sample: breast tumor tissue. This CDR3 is CASSVSGGAGSYNEQSF. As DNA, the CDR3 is TGTGCCAGTAGTGTAAGCGGGGGGGCCGGCTCCTACAATGAGCAGTCCTTC.